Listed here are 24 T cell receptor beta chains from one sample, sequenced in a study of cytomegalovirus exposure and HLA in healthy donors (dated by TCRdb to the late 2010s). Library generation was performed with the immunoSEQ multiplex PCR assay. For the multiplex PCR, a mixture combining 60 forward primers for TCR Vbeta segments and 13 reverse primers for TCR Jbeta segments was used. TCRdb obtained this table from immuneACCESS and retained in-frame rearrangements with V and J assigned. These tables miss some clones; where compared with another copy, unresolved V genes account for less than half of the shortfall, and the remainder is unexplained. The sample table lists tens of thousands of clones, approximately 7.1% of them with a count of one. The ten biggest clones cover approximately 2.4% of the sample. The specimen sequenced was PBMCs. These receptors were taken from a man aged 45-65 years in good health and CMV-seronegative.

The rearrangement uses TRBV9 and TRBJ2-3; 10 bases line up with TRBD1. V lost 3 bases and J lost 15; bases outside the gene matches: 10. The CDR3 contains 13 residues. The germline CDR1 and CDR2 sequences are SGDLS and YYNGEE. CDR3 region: CASSGYWTGGEYF. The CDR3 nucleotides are TGTGCCAGCAGCGGATACTGGACAGGGGGTGAATATTTT.

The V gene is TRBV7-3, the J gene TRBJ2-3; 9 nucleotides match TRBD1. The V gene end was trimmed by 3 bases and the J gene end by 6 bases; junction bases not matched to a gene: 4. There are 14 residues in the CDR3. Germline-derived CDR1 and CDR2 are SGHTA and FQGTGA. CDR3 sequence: CASSFTGGADTQYF. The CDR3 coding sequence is TGTGCCAGCAGCTTCACAGGGGGCGCGGATACGCAGTATTTT.

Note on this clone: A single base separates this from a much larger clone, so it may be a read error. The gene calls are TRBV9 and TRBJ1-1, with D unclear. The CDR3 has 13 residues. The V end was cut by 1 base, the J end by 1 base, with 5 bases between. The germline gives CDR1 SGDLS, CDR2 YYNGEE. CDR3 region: CASSVQENTEAFF. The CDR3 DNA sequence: TGTGCCAGCAGCGTACAGGAGAACACTGAAGCTTTCTTT.

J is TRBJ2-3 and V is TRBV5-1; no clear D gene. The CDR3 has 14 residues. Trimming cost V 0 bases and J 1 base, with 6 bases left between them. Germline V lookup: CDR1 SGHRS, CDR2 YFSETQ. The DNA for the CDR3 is TGCGCCAGCAGCTTGGAGCGCGGCACAGATACGCAGTATTTT. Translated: CASSLERGTDTQYF.

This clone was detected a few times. DNA of the CDR3: TGTGCCAGCAGTGTCCAGAACACTGAAGCTTTCTTT. Residues: CASSVQNTEAFF. V is TRBV6-1 and J is TRBJ1-1; no definite D call. Germline assignment: CDR1 MNHNS and CDR2 SASEGT. V was pared by 4 bases and J by 1 base, with 4 bases between. This CDR3 is built from 12 residues.

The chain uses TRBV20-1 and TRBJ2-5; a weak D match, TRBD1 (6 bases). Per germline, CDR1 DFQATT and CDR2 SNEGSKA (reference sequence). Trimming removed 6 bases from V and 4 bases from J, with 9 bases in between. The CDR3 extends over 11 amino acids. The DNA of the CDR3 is TGCAGTGCAGCCAGGGGAGAGACCCAGTACTTC. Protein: CSAARGETQYF.

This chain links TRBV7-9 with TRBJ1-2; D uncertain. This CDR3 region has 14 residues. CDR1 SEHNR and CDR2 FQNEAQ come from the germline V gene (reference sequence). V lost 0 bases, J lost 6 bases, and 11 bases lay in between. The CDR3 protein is CASSLAGGNHGYTF. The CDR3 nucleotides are TGTGCCAGCAGCTTAGCGGGAGGGAACCATGGCTACACCTTC.

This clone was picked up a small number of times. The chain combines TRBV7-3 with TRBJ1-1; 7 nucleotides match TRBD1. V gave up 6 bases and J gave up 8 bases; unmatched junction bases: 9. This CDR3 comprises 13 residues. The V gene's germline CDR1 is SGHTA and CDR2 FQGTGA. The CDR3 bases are TGTGCCAGCAGTCCAAGGGGGCCGGGGGAAGCTTTCTTT. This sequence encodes CASSPRGPGEAFF.

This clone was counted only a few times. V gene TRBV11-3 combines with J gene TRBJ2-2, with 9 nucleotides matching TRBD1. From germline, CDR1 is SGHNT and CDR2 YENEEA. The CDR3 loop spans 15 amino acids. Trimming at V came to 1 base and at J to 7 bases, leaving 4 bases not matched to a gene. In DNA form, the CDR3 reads TGTGCCAGCAGCTTAGGGGGACAGGGAAGCGGGGAGCTGTTTTTT. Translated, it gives CASSLGGQGSGELFF. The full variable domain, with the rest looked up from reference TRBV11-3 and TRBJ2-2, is EAGVVQSPRYKIIEKKQPVAFWCNPISGHNTLYWYLQNLGQGPELLIRYENEEAVDDSQLPKDRFSAERLKGVDSTLKIQPAELGDSAVYLCASSLGGQGSGELFFGEGSRLTVL.

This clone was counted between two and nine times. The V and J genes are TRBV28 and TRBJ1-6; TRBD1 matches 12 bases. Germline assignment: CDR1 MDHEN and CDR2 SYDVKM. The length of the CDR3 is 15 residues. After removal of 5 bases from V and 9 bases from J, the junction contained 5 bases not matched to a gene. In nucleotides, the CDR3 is TGTGCCAGCAGTGGGGACAGGGGGCGAGGTTCACCCCTCCACTTT. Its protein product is CASSGDRGRGSPLHF.

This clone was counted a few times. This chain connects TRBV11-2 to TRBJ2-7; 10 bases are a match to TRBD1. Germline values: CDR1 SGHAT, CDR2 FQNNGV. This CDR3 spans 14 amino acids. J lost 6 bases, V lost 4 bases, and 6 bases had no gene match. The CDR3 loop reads CASSSHRQGAEQYF. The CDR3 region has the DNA TGTGCCAGCAGCTCACATAGACAGGGGGCCGAGCAGTACTTC.

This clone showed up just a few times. The CDR3 coding sequence is TGTGCCAGCAGTTTAGGAGGACAGGGCCGTCAGCCCCAGCATTTT. This codes for CASSLGGQGRQPQHF. The rearrangement uses TRBV28 and TRBJ1-5; 8 bases are a match to TRBD1. The CDR3 consists of 15 residues. Germline CDR1 MDHEN, CDR2 SYDVKM. Trimming cost V 2 bases and J 6 bases; bases outside gene matches: 6.

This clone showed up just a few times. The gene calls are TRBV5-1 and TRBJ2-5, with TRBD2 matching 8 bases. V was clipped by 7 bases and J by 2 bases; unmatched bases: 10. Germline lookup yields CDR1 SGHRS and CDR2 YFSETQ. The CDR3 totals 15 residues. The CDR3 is CASGRSGGSQETQYF. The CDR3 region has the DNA TGCGCCAGCGGACGGAGCGGGGGCTCTCAAGAGACCCAGTACTTC.

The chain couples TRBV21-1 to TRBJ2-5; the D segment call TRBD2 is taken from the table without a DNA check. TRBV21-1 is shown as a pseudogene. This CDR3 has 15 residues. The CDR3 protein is CASSKLEAAQETQYF. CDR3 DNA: TGTGCCAGCAGCAAACTCGAGGCAGCCCAAGAGACCCAGTACTTC.

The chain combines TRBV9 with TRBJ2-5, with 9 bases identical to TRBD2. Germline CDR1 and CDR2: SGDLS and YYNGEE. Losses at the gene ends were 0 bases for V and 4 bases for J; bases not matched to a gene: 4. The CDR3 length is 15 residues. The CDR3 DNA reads TGTGCCAGCAGCGTAGTCCCAGCGGGGGGAGAGACCCAGTACTTC. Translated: CASSVVPAGGETQYF. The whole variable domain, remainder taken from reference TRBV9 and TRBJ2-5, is DSGVTQTPKHLITATGQRVTLRCSPRSGDLSVYWYQQSLDQGLQFLIQYYNGEERAKGNILERFSAQQFPDLHSELNLSSLELGDSALYFCASSVVPAGGETQYFGPGTRLLVL.

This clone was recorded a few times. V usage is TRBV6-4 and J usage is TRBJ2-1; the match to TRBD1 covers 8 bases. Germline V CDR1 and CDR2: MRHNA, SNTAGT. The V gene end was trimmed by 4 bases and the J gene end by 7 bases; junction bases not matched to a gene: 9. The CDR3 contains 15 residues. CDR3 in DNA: TGTGCCAGCAGTGCTTCGGACAGGGAATCGAATGAGCAGTTCTTC. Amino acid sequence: CASSASDRESNEQFF.

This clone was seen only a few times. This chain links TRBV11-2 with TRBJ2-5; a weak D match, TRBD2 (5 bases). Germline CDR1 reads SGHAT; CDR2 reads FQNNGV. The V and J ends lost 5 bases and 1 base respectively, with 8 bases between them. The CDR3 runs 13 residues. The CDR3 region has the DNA TGTGCCAGCAGCACCGGGGTCCAAGAGACCCAGTACTTC. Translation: CASSTGVQETQYF.

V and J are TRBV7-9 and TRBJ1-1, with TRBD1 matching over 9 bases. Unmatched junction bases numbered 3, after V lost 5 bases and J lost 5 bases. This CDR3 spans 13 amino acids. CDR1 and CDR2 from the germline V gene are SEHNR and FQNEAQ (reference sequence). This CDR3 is CASSLDRGTEAFF. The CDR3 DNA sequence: TGTGCCAGCAGCCTAGACAGGGGGACTGAAGCTTTCTTT.

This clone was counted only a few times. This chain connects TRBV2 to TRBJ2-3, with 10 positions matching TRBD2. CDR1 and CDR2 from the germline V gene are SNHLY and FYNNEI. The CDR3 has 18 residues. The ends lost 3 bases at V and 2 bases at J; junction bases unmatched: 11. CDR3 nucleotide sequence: TGTGCCAGCAGTGAGGGACTAGCGCGGCGGATAAACACAGATACGCAGTATTTT. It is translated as CASSEGLARRINTDTQYF.

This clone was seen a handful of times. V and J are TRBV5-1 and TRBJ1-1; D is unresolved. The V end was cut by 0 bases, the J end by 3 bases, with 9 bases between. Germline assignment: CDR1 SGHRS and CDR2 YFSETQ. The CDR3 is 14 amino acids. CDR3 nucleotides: TGCGCCAGCAGCTTGGCCCGGGGAGACACTGAAGCTTTCTTT. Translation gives CASSLARGDTEAFF.

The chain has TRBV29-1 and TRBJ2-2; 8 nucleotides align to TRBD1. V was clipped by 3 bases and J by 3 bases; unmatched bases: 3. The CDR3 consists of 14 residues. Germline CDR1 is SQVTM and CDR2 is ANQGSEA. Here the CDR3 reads CSVEEQGDTGELFF. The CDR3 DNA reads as TGCAGCGTTGAGGAACAGGGGGACACCGGGGAGCTGTTTTTT.

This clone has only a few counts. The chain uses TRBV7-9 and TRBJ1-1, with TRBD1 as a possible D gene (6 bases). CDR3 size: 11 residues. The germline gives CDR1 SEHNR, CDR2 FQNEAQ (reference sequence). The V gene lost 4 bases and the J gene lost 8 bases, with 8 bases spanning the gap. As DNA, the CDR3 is TGTGCCAGCAGCTACACAGGGGAAGCTTTCTTT. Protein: CASSYTGEAFF.

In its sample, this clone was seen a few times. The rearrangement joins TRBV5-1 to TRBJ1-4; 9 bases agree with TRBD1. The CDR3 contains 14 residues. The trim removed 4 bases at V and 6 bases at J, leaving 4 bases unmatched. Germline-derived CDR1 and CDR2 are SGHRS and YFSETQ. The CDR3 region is CASSRQGGYEKLFF. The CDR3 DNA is TGCGCCAGCAGCCGACAGGGGGGGTATGAAAAACTGTTTTTT.

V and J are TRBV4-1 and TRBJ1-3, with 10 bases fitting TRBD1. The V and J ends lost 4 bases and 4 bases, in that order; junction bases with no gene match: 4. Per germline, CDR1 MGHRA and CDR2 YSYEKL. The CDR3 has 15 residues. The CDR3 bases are TGCGCCAGCAGCCCGGGACAGGGGTTAGGAAACACCATATATTTT. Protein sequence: CASSPGQGLGNTIYF.